This TCR beta chain was captured by sequencing in a study of naive CD8 T cells in extremely preterm neonates (TCRdb year 2017). As for the study more broadly: The abstract gives the adult participants' age range as 25-50 years, whereas the methods give 20-50 years. Sorted naive CD8+ T cells from four age groups (extremely preterm neonates, term neonates, young children and adults) were used in the study to compare TCRbeta CDR3 repertoires. The paper's findings and limits, for the study overall: As limitations, the authors pointed to a small sample size and variable productive template counts among preterm samples. Prospective longitudinal studies of preterm and term neonates were called for by the authors so that T cell development could be tracked within individuals. Compared with the older groups, preterm CDR3s were shorter and closer to germline, carrying fewer N additions and showing less junctional trimming. Preterm neonates had significantly lower iChao1 richness than all other age groups (p < 0.05) and an even clone distribution, indicating a less rich repertoire. Preterm neonates shared more CDR3 nucleotide sequences (roughly 2.7%) than term neonates (around 0.4%), young children (around 0.03%) and adults (around 0.01%).

A two-step, bias-controlled multiplex PCR was used to amplify TCRbeta CDR3 regions from genomic DNA. Primers specific for every TRBV and TRBJ gene segment were included in the multiplex PCR. The immunoSEQ Assay was used to generate TCRbeta repertoire data. Per the source publication's procedure: To merge closely related sequences, reads went through filtering and clustering using a relative-frequency ratio and a modified nearest-neighbor algorithm. IMGT annotation was followed for the assignment of V, D and J genes to CDR3 sequences. Template counts were corrected for PCR amplification bias by normalization and were quantified against synthetic TCR CDR3 analog sequences. Only unique productive sequences, that is, in-frame CDR3 sequences lacking stop codons, were included in the analyses. The immunoSEQ Analyzer software was used to calculate clonality, defined as 1 minus Pielou's evenness, and iChao1 richness. Statistical tests were run in JMP, with either Student's t-test or a non-parametric test chosen according to Shapiro-Wilk normality results. TCRdb's version of the immuneACCESS table is confined to in-frame rearrangements and falls short of the full clone set. An unresolved V gene accounts for under half of the shortfall where checked; the remainder is of unknown origin. The V and J calls and clone size come from that table; D and trimming were worked out from the DNA. Recorded for this sample are 4,500 to 6,500 clones; almost 98% of them occurred a single time. The ten most abundant clones make up about 0.39% of the sample.

This clone was seen just once. Its binding antigen is unknown. One base away there is no much larger clone; base qualities are not given. Peripheral blood was donated by five healthy children aged roughly 15-60 months who were having elective routine surgery, plus five healthy nonsmoking adults. A FACSAria III cell sorter was used to sort live, Annexin V-negative naive CD8+ T cells (CD3+CD8+CD45RA+CCR7+). Each sample yielded roughly 20,000 to 110,000 sorted naive CD8+ T cells. Mononuclear cells were isolated from diluted blood by Ficoll-Paque density gradient centrifugation. Before sorting, mononuclear cells were cryopreserved in roughly 10% DMSO plus 90% FBS and kept long term at -150 degrees C. Thawed cells were stained with Annexin V and antibodies against CD3, CD8, CCR7 and CD45RA. Genomic DNA was extracted from snap-frozen sorted cell pellets with the DNeasy Blood and Tissue Kit. CDR1 and CDR2, per the germline V gene, are SGHRS and YFSETQ. From cysteine to phenylalanine, the CDR3 is 15 amino acids long. Only the CDR3 portion is preserved as DNA: 45 bases, with reading frame beginning at the first base. The trim is 5 bases for V and 3 bases for J, with a gap of 15 bases between the germline ends.

Sequencing used naive CD8+ T cells from blood. Here the chain combines TRBV5-1 and TRBJ2-1, and the D gene may be TRBD1, 5 bases matching. The clonotype originates from a human donor in good health. The CDR3 region has the sequence CASSRTPQDYNEQFF. The DNA reads as follows: TGCGCCAGCAGTCGGACACCTCAGGACTACAATGAGCAGTTCTTC.